The rows below give T cell receptor beta chains drawn from one sample of a study of T cells after yellow fever vaccination. TCRdb reprocessed the 5' RACE reads via MiXCR and lists one record per CDR3 protein. This sample carries some 96,000 distinct CDR3 sequences, 7.5% to 10% of them seen once, and the ten largest clones take over 15%. The sequenced sample was CD8+ T cells not binding an NS4B(214-222) dextramer, sorted from PBMCs, obtained around 16 days after the first yellow fever vaccination. The receptors originated from a man aged 18 to 30 who received the YFV17D yellow fever vaccine. Both conserved end residues are part of each CDR3. D genes are given only for firm matches. Not every row has a clone size; where given, it reads once, few, many or a size class.

clone_size,j_call,v_call,d_call,cdr3_nt,cdr3_aa
.,TRBJ1-5,TRBV2,.,TGTGCCATCTGTCAGACAGTAAATCAGCCCCAGCATTTT,CAICQTVNQPQHF
few,TRBJ2-3,TRBV11-1,TRBD2,TGTGCCAGCAGCTTAGCCGGACTAGCGGGGGGCCTATACGCAGATACGCAGTATTTT,CASSLAGLAGGLYADTQYF
few,TRBJ2-2,TRBV20-1,TRBD2,TGCAGTGCTCCCCCCAGGGAGGGCACCGGGGAGCTGTTTTTT,CSAPPREGTGELFF
few,TRBJ1-4,TRBV7-9,.,TGTGCCAGCCACATACTTCGGGTGGAGGAAAAACTGTTTTTT,CASHILRVEEKLFF
.,TRBJ2-7,TRBV9,.,TGTGCCAGCAGCGTACGGGGTCCGACCATCTACGAGCAGTACTTC,CASSVRGPTIYEQYF
.,TRBJ2-5,TRBV6-2/TRBV6-3,.,TGTGCCAGCAGCACCGGGACCGCCTTTGGAGAGACCCAGTACTTC,CASSTGTAFGETQYF
once,TRBJ2-3,TRBV3-1,TRBD2,TGTGCCACCTCCCCCGACGGGACTAGCGGGGGGTACACAGATACGCAGTATTTT,CATSPDGTSGGYTDTQYF
few,TRBJ2-1,TRBV6-1,TRBD1,TGTGCCAGCACGGGGACAGGGGGTTACAATGAGCAGTTCTTC,CASTGTGGYNEQFF
.,TRBJ2-2,TRBV4-1,.,TGCGCCAGCAGCCAAGGAGGGGGTGGGGGGCCGAACACCGGGGAGCTGTTTTTT,CASSQGGGGGPNTGELFF
few,TRBJ1-2,TRBV5-4,.,TGTGCCAGCAGTACGGAGGACGGAGCGTTCTCCCTCAACTATGGCTACACCTTC,CASSTEDGAFSLNYGYTF
.,TRBJ1-1,TRBV5-1,.,TGCGCCAGCAGTTATACGGGTACACCGAAGACTGAAGCTTTCTTT,CASSYTGTPKTEAFF
.,TRBJ1-5,TRBV5-1,TRBD1,TGCGCCAGCAGCCCGACAGGGTTCGTCAATCAGCCCCAGCATTTT,CASSPTGFVNQPQHF
few,TRBJ2-1,TRBV14,TRBD2,TGTGCCAGCAGCCAAGGAGATTGGGGGGGTGAGCAGTTCTTC,CASSQGDWGGEQFF
few,TRBJ1-1,TRBV7-9,TRBD1,TGTGCCAGCAGCTTAGGGCCACAGGGGTACGCTGAAGCTTTCTTT,CASSLGPQGYAEAFF
many,TRBJ2-1,TRBV19,.,TGTGCCAGTAGTATAGCTCCGGGACAAATAGACAATGAGCAGTTCTTC,CASSIAPGQIDNEQFF
many,TRBJ2-5,TRBV29-1,.,TGCAGCGTTCACAGGGTGGGGGAGACCCAGTACTTC,CSVHRVGETQYF
few,TRBJ1-6,TRBV27,.,TGTGCCAGCAGTTTATTCGGGAGTCGAAATTCACCCCTCCACTTT,CASSLFGSRNSPLHF
few,TRBJ2-3,TRBV10-2,.,TGCGCCAGCAGTCCAGACGGGGGAGATACGCAGTATTTT,CASSPDGGDTQYF
many,TRBJ2-1,TRBV10-3,TRBD2,TGTGCCATCACCGAGGCCCCTAGCGGGGGGTACAATGAGCAGTTCTTC,CAITEAPSGGYNEQFF
few,TRBJ2-3,TRBV5-8,TRBD1,TGTGCCAGCAGCCTAGGACAGGGATACACAGATACGCAGTATTTT,CASSLGQGYTDTQYF
many,TRBJ2-3,TRBV7-6,TRBD2,TGTGCCAGCAGCTTAGCAGCGACTAGCGGCACAGATACGCAGTATTTT,CASSLAATSGTDTQYF
.,TRBJ1-2,TRBV20-1,.,TGCAGTGCTAGAACCCTCCCAGCAACAGGAGGCTATGGCTACACCTTC,CSARTLPATGGYGYTF
.,TRBJ2-5,TRBV6-5,.,TGTGCCAGCAGTTCAGACCAAGAGACCCAGTACTTC,CASSSDQETQYF
.,TRBJ1-2,TRBV9,.,TGTGCCAGCAGCGCCGCCGGCGAGGCCCTTAACTATGGCTACACCTTC,CASSAAGEALNYGYTF
few,TRBJ2-7,TRBV29-1,.,TGCAGCGTTGGGGGACGACAGCCTTACGAGCAGTACTTC,CSVGGRQPYEQYF
.,TRBJ1-5,TRBV20-1,.,TGCAGTGCTAGAGAGGCGGGGAGGCATCAGCCCCAGCATTTT,CSAREAGRHQPQHF
few,TRBJ1-2,TRBV29-1,TRBD1,TGCAGCGTTTCAGGGGGCGCGAGGGGCTACACCTTC,CSVSGGARGYTF
many,TRBJ2-5,TRBV15,.,TGTGCCACCAGCAGACGGATTCAAGAGACCCAGTACTTC,CATSRRIQETQYF
many,TRBJ2-5,TRBV6-1,TRBD1,TGTGCCAGCAGTAAGGGACAGTCAATCTCCCTTGAGACCCAGTACTTC,CASSKGQSISLETQYF
few,TRBJ1-6,TRBV6-6,TRBD1,TGTGCCAGCATCTCAGGGGGAAATTCACCCCTCCACTTT,CASISGGNSPLHF
.,TRBJ2-1,TRBV7-9,TRBD1,TGTGCCAGCAGCACGAGACAGGGGTCTTCGCGGGATGAGCAGTTCTTC,CASSTRQGSSRDEQFF
few,TRBJ1-5,TRBV19,TRBD1,TGTGCCAGTAGTAAGCAGGGGGCTCAGCCCCAGCATTTT,CASSKQGAQPQHF
.,TRBJ2-3,TRBV28,.,TGTGCCAGCAGTTTCAGTATTAGCACAGATACGCAGTATTTT,CASSFSISTDTQYF
few,TRBJ1-5,TRBV10-3,TRBD1,TGTGCCATCAGTCCGGACAGGGACTATCAGCCCCAGCATTTT,CAISPDRDYQPQHF
few,TRBJ1-5,TRBV5-4,.,TGTGCCAGCAGCTTGAACAGGGAGGAGCAGCATTTT,CASSLNREEQHF
.,TRBJ2-3,TRBV7-9,.,TGTGCCAGCAGTCCCCCGGGGCTCCGCACAGATACGCAGTATTTT,CASSPPGLRTDTQYF
.,TRBJ1-1,TRBV27,.,TGTGCCAGCACTCGCTCAGACAGGTTAGACACTGAAGCTTTCTTT,CASTRSDRLDTEAFF
few,TRBJ2-1,TRBV19,TRBD2,TGTGCCAGTACTAGGACTAGCATTACCTACAATGAGCAGTTCTTC,CASTRTSITYNEQFF
many,TRBJ2-7,TRBV24-1,.,TGTGCCACCAGCTCCGGGACGATGAGCTCCTACGAGCAGTACTTC,CATSSGTMSSYEQYF
.,TRBJ2-3,TRBV12-3/TRBV12-4,TRBD2,TGTGCCAGCAGTTTAAATGGGGACTACCAGTATTTT,CASSLNGDYQYF
.,TRBJ2-2,TRBV20-1,TRBD1,TGCAGTGCTAGAGATTGGGACAGGGGACTTACCGGGGAGCTGTTTTTT,CSARDWDRGLTGELFF
.,TRBJ2-5,TRBV6-1,.,TGTGCCAGCAGTGAAGGACCCGACTTTCGAGTCCCCGAGACCCAGTACTTC,CASSEGPDFRVPETQYF
.,TRBJ1-1,TRBV19,TRBD1,TGTGCCAGCTCTGACGACAGGGGGGATGGAACTGAAGCTTTCTTT,CASSDDRGDGTEAFF
many,TRBJ1-5,TRBV4-1,.,TGCGCCAGCAGCCAAGGGGGGGCGGGTCAGCCCCAGCATTTT,CASSQGGAGQPQHF
.,TRBJ2-5,TRBV19,.,TGTGCCAGTAGTATTCCGGCCTCGGGAAACCAAGAGACCCAGTACTTC,CASSIPASGNQETQYF
.,TRBJ2-5,TRBV7-9,.,TGTGCCAGCAGCTTAGTCGGGTCCCCAGAGACCCAGTACTTC,CASSLVGSPETQYF
.,TRBJ2-5,TRBV28,.,TGTGCCAGCAGTTTTCGGACGTACCAAGAGACCCAGTACTTC,CASSFRTYQETQYF
few,TRBJ1-5,TRBV20-1,.,TGCAGTGCTAGAGATAAGGAACGCCACAATCAGCCCCAGCATTTT,CSARDKERHNQPQHF
.,TRBJ2-2,TRBV4-2,.,TGTGCCAGCAGCCAAAAAGTCGTTAGCTCCGGGGAGCTGTTTTTT,CASSQKVVSSGELFF
many,TRBJ2-1,TRBV7-8,.,TGTGCCAGCAGCTCAGGGAGTTTTGAGCAGTTCTTC,CASSSGSFEQFF
many,TRBJ2-7,TRBV10-3,TRBD1,TGTGCCATCAGCCCCGGGACAGACTACGAGCAGTACTTC,CAISPGTDYEQYF
.,TRBJ2-1,TRBV11-1,.,TGTGCCAGCAGCCAATATTCTGGGGGGGCCCATGAGCAGTTCTTC,CASSQYSGGAHEQFF
.,TRBJ2-1,TRBV12-3/TRBV12-4,TRBD2,TGTGCCAGCAGGAAAGGGACTAGCGGAGGTGGGAATGAGCAGTTCTTC,CASRKGTSGGGNEQFF
few,TRBJ2-1,TRBV5-5,.,TGTGCCAGCAGCCAGACTGTACCTACCTACAATGAGCAGTTCTTC,CASSQTVPTYNEQFF
.,TRBJ1-5,TRBV4-1,TRBD1,TGCGCCAGCAGCCAGTGGACAGGGGGCGGCCAGCCCCAGCATTTT,CASSQWTGGGQPQHF
.,TRBJ2-5,TRBV7-3,.,TGTGCCAGCAGCTCCTTGGGAGGGGGCATGGAGACCCAGTACTTC,CASSSLGGGMETQYF
.,TRBJ1-4,TRBV12-3/TRBV12-4,.,TGTGCCAGCACCCAAGTCCCGAATGAAAAACTGTTTTTT,CASTQVPNEKLFF
few,TRBJ1-1,TRBV30,.,TGTGCCTGGAGCCAACTTGAAGCTTTCTTT,CAWSQLEAFF
few,TRBJ2-2,TRBV20-1,TRBD1,TGCAGTGCTCCAGCGCCGGGACAGGGGGCCGGGGAGCTGTTTTTT,CSAPAPGQGAGELFF
.,TRBJ1-5,TRBV7-2,TRBD1,TGTGCCAGCAGCCACGACAGGGAATCAGGGCAGCCCCAGCATTTT,CASSHDRESGQPQHF